This T cell receptor beta chain originates from a study of T-cell memory formation after mild COVID-19. This CDR3 is 15 amino acids long. Per the germline V gene, CDR1 is MNHEY and CDR2 is SVGEGT. The V and J ends lost 2 bases and 6 bases respectively, with 15 bases between them. Study-wide results and limits: Memory from before infection featured some responding clones, which suggests cross-reactive memory joined.

This clonotype has a handful of counts. Its antigen is as yet unknown. It was 5'RACE with constant-segment primers that produced the TCR alpha and TCR beta cDNA libraries, which carried sample barcodes and UMIs. MiXCR, applied by TCRdb to the 5' RACE reads, yields one record per CDR3 protein. The data show 200,000 to 250,000 distinct CDR3 sequences, over 9.5% seen once. This sequence was found in a man younger than 35 who had mild COVID-19 (a few samples of this study predate the infection). Cell type and time point are not known. The chain is built from TRBV6-2 or TRBV6-3 and TRBJ2-3; D possibly corresponds to TRBD1 (6 bases). The sample was PBMCs or a T cell subset sorted from them (not recorded which). This chain's CDR3 is CASSYGDRFTDTQYF. Here the CDR3 DNA reads TGTGCCAGCAGTTACGGCGACAGGTTCACGGATACGCAGTATTTT.